Here is one T cell receptor (beta chain) with its context. There are 12 residues in the CDR3. Germline V gene sequence: CDR1 MNHEY, CDR2 SVGAGI. V gave up 7 bases and J gave up 5 bases, with 11 bases separating them. In the source study's methods: By means of reference gene primer amplification, nucleated cell counts were estimated. Assay: immunoSEQ multiplex PCR; the TCRdb copy retains only in-frame clones and omits some. The DNA was the basis for D and trimming; V, J and clone size are from that table. The data contain approximately 150,000 clones, 65% to 90% of them singletons. The data were taken from a study of blood T cell repertoires in COVID-19. Study in general: There were acute and convalescent COVID-19 samples, and they came from the United States, Italy and Spain. From T cells, B-cell-depleted T cells, or PBMCs came the material, which was cDNA or gDNA.

The chain uses TRBV6-5 and TRBJ1-1; weak D call: TRBD1 (5 bases). The sequence came from a man in his sixties with active or convalescent COVID-19. Sequencing was performed on peripheral blood. CDR3 sequence (DNA): TGTGCCAGCAAAGGTAGGGGTACTGAAGCTTTCTTT. This translates into CASKGRGTEAFF.